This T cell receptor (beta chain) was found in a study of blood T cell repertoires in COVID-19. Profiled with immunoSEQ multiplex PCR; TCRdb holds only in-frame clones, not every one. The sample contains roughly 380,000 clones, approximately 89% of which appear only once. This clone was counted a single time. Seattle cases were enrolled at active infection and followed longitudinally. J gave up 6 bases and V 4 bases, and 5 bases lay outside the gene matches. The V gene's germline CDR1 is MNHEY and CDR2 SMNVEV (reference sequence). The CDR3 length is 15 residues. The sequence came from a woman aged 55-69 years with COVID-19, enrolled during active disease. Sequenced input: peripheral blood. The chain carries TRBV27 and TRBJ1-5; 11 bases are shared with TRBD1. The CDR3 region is CASSSGTGGGQPQHF. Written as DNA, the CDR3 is TGTGCCAGCAGTTCAGGGACAGGGGGAGGTCAGCCCCAGCATTTT.